This TCR beta chain was sequenced for a study of identifying expanded T cells in peripheral blood (dated by TCRdb to 2018 to 2020). Turning to the overall study: Technical replicates were generated by sequencing separate aliquots of the same genomic DNA pool, with four replicates compared pairwise. Paper-wide results and their limitations: Across all healthy donors, variance in clone template counts between two-week samples was found to increase significantly with total template count. The authors expected biological variance in healthy repertoires might increase further over much longer intervals such as months to years. Across all healthy-donor time intervals, the beta-binomial model significantly lowered both the number of clones called differentially abundant and the false-positive rate. The binomial model flagged about 1.2 differentially abundant clones between technical replicates, compared with approximately 16 over approximately two weeks and 19 over around four weeks.

No immune events such as infections were documented for the healthy donors during the collection period. Blood repertoires from healthy donors were used as a training cohort for calibrating time-dependent variance in a beta-binomial model of differential abundance of T-cell clones. The training cohort included around ten healthy donors, of whom 3 were female and 7 were male. On average the donors were 43 years old, and their ages spanned roughly 29 to 64 years. Obtained from a commercial supplier, whole blood was collected from each healthy donor at three time points set around 13 days apart. Genomic DNA was extracted from unsorted whole blood for immunosequencing. V loses 8 bases of germline sequence and J loses 2 bases, and the interval between the two ends is 10 bases. The CDR3 contains 12 residues, cysteine and phenylalanine counted. CDR3 DNA is the only sequence kept; it has 36 bases, read in frame from the first base. CDR1 and CDR2 are read off the germline V gene as SNHLY and FYNNEI.

With regard to this clone: Its antigen is currently not known. The input lacks base qualities; no much larger clone sits a single base away.

TCRbeta CDR3 regions were profiled with the immunoSEQ Assay using bias-controlled multiplex PCR amplification of genomic DNA. The original pipeline was this. The absolute abundance of each unique TCRbeta CDR3 region was quantified after sequences were collapsed and filtered. Differential abundance was tested with a binomial (Fisher-equivalent) model and with a beta-binomial model adding time-dependent variance fitted from healthy donors. Any clone with fewer than 5 combined templates was excluded, and a clone was called differentially abundant if its Benjamini-Hochberg FDR was below 0.01. Using the form v = (b*log(k)+a)^2, the beta-binomial variance was modeled as a function of the total template count across the two samples. TCRdb took this table from immuneACCESS and kept in-frame rearrangements with V and J called. Such tables lack part of the clones; where checked against another copy, unresolved V genes explain under half of the gap, and the rest is unexplained. The DNA was the basis for D and trimming; V, J and clone size are from that table. For this sample there are approximately 100,000 clones; around 89% appear just once. Together, the top ten hold 16% of the sample.

Source material: blood. This receptor was obtained from a person aged 18 to 75 in good health. This chain joins TRBV2 to TRBJ2-7, with the D gene not clear enough to name. The CDR3 protein: CASAASAYEQYF. The nucleotides read TGTGCCAGCGCCGCAAGCGCCTACGAGCAGTACTTC.